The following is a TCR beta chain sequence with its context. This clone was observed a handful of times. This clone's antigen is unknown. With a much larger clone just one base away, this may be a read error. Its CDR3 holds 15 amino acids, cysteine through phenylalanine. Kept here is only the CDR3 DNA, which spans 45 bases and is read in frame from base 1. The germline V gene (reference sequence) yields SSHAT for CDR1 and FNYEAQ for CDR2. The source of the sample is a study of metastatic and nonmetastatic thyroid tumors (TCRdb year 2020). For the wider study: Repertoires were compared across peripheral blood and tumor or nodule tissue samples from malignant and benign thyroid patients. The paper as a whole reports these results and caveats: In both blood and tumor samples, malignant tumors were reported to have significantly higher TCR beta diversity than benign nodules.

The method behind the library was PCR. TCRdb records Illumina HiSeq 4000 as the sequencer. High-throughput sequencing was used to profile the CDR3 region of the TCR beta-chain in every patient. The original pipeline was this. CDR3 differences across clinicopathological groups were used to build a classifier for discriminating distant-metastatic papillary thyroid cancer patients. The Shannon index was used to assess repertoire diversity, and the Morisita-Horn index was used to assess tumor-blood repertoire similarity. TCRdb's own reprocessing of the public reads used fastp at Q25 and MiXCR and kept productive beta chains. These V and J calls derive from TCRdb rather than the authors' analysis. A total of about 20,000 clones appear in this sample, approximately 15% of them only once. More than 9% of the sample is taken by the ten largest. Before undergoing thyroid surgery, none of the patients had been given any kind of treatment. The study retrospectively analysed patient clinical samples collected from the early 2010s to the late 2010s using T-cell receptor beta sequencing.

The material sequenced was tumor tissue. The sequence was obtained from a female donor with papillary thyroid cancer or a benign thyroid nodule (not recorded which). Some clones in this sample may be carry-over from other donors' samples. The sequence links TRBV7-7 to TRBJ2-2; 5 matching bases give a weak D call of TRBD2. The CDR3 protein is CASSPVGVSTGELFF. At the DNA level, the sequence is TGTGCTAGCAGCCCCGTCGGGGTGTCCACCGGGGAGCTGTTTTTT.